A selection of T cell receptor beta chains follows, all from one sample in a study of T cell responses to AZD1222 COVID-19 vaccine. Data came from immunoSEQ multiplex PCR; TCRdb stores just in-frame clones and leaves some out. Counted here are 100,000 or so clones, about nine tenths occurring once; the ten biggest clones make up about 9.9%. The source material was peripheral blood, sampled 28 days after the second AZD1222 dose. The receptors here all came from an adult who received the AZD1222 COVID-19 vaccine. The CDR3 runs from the conserved cysteine through the conserved F or W. A D gene is named only where the DNA matches it firmly. The listing skips clone size in some rows; elsewhere it reads once, few, many or a size class.

>-|-|TRBJ1-6|TRBV18|15
TGTGCCAGCTCACCACGAAGCCAGAATAATTCACCCCTCCACTTT
CASSPRSQNNSPLHF
>-|-|TRBJ2-2|TRBV4-2|16
TGTGCCAGCAGCTTAGGAAGGGAGGTAAACACCGGGGAGCTGTTTTTT
CASSLGREVNTGELFF
>-|-|TRBJ1-2|TRBV12-3/TRBV12-4|13
TGTGCCAGCAGTTTCTCGGGGAATTATGGCTACACCTTC
CASSFSGNYGYTF
>-|TRBD2|TRBJ2-7|TRBV5-6|15
TGTGCCAGCAGCGAGCGTGCGGGAGGGCCCTACGAGCAGTACTTC
CASSERAGGPYEQYF
>-|TRBD1|TRBJ1-2|TRBV28|16
TGTGCCAGCAGCCCCCCGGACAGGATGGGGGTGAGTGGCTACACCTTC
CASSPPDRMGVSGYTF
>-|TRBD1|TRBJ1-2|TRBV20-1|11
TGCAGTGCCCAACAGGGGCCTGGCTACACCTTC
CSAQQGPGYTF
>-|-|TRBJ2-7|TRBV10-2|15
TGCGCCAGCAGTGAGTGGGGGGCTGGAGGCTACGAGCAGTACTTC
CASSEWGAGGYEQYF
>-|TRBD2|TRBJ2-1|TRBV14|16
TGTGCCAGCAGCAAACTAGCGGGAGGGACCTACAATGAGCAGTTCTTC
CASSKLAGGTYNEQFF
>-|-|TRBJ2-5|TRBV5-1|14
TGCGCCAGCAGCTCCTGGGAGGCACAAGAGACCCAGTACTTC
CASSSWEAQETQYF
>once|-|TRBJ1-2|TRBV27|13
TGTGCCAGCAGACTCGGGGCAGCTTATGGCTACACCTTC
CASRLGAAYGYTF
>-|-|TRBJ1-1|TRBV6-5|16
TGTGCCAGCAGTTACGCCCCCCTAGGTCGGAACACTGAAGCTTTCTTT
CASSYAPLGRNTEAFF
>-|-|TRBJ1-1|TRBV5-6|15
TGTGCCAGCAGCTTGGGGGGCAGAAGAGGCACTGAAGCTTTCTTT
CASSLGGRRGTEAFF
>-|-|TRBJ1-5|TRBV10-1|12
TGCGCCAGCAGTGACAGCAATCAGCCCCAGCATTTT
CASSDSNQPQHF
>-|TRBD2|TRBJ2-1|TRBV28|16
TGTGCCAGCAGCACTAGCGGGAGGAGCTCCTACAATGAGCAGTTCTTC
CASSTSGRSSYNEQFF
>-|TRBD2|TRBJ2-7|TRBV7-9|14
TGTGCCAGCAGCTTAGCGAGGGACTACTACGAGCAGTACTTC
CASSLARDYYEQYF
>-|-|TRBJ2-3|TRBV18|15
TGTGCCAGCTCACCCCCTGGACAAGTTAGAGATACGCAGTATTTT
CASSPPGQVRDTQYF
>-|-|TRBJ1-6|TRBV5-8|15
TGTGCCAGCAGGTTCCAGGGAACGCTGGGTTCACCCCTCCACTTT
CASRFQGTLGSPLHF
>-|-|TRBJ1-3|TRBV12-3/TRBV12-4|11
TGTGCCAGCAGTTATGGAAACACCATATATTTT
CASSYGNTIYF
>-|-|TRBJ2-3|TRBV10-1|15
TGCGCCAGCAGTGAATTTGGGGGTTTGTTAGATACGCAGTATTTT
CASSEFGGLLDTQYF
>-|-|TRBJ1-4|TRBV2|14
TGTGCCAGCAGAAGAAGGGCAGGCCGGGAAAAACTGTTTTTT
CASRRRAGREKLFF
>-|-|TRBJ2-3|TRBV27|11
TGTGCCAGCACCCCCCCGGATACGCAGTATTTT
CASTPPDTQYF
>-|-|TRBJ2-1|TRBV3-1/TRBV3-2|14
TGTGCCAGCAGCCACGTAGAGGAATACAATGAGCAGTTCTTC
CASSHVEEYNEQFF
>-|-|TRBJ1-4|TRBV5-1|14
TGCGCCAGCAGCTTTCGTCAGGGGCATGAAAAACTGTTTTTT
CASSFRQGHEKLFF
>-|TRBD1|TRBJ2-7|TRBV9|12
TGTGCCAGCAGCGTAGGCAGGGGGGAGCAGTACTTC
CASSVGRGEQYF
>-|-|TRBJ2-1|TRBV24-1|17
TGTGCCACCAGTGACAGCGTCCGGCGGGATTACTACAATGAGCAGTTCTTC
CATSDSVRRDYYNEQFF
>-|-|TRBJ1-3|TRBV24-1|15
TGTGCCACCAGTGACCCCACGGAGGCTGGAAACACCATATATTTT
CATSDPTEAGNTIYF
>-|-|TRBJ1-2|TRBV2|12
TGTGCCAGCAGGGCCGGGGGGGATGGCTACACCTTC
CASRAGGDGYTF
>-|-|TRBJ1-1|TRBV2|13
TGTGCCAGCGCAGGGCCCGAGAACACTGAAGCTTTCTTT
CASAGPENTEAFF
>-|-|TRBJ1-5|TRBV27|16
TGTGCCAGCAGACGCCACAGGGATTTGAGCAATCAGCCCCAGCATTTT
CASRRHRDLSNQPQHF
>-|-|TRBJ2-1|TRBV6-5|13
TGTGCCAGCAGTTCCCTGACGCGGGATGAGCAGTTCTTC
CASSSLTRDEQFF
>-|-|TRBJ2-1|TRBV19|12
TGTGCCAGTAGTTTGTTGGGAAATGAGCAGTTCTTC
CASSLLGNEQFF
>-|-|TRBJ1-1|TRBV2|14
TGTGCCAGCAGTGAAGCGCTTCTGAACACTGAAGCTTTCTTT
CASSEALLNTEAFF
>-|-|TRBJ1-3|TRBV7-2|15
TGTGCCAGCAGCTTTACAGGGACGGCTGGAAACACCATATATTTT
CASSFTGTAGNTIYF
>-|-|TRBJ2-7|TRBV6-6|15
TGTGCCAGCAGTTACCGCCAAGGGGGCTCCTACGAGCAGTACTTC
CASSYRQGGSYEQYF
>-|-|TRBJ1-4|TRBV5-5|17
TGTGCCAGCAGCTTGATCCAAACGGGGATGGTCAGTGAAAAACTGTTTTTT
CASSLIQTGMVSEKLFF
>-|-|TRBJ1-6|TRBV7-2|15
TGTGCCAGCAGCTTAGAGGAGGGGATTAGGTCACCCCTCCACTTT
CASSLEEGIRSPLHF
>-|-|TRBJ2-7|TRBV28|12
TGTGCCAGCAGTTCCCTGGTCGGCGAGCAGTACTTC
CASSSLVGEQYF
>-|-|TRBJ2-7|TRBV19|14
TGTGCCAGTAGTCTCAGGGTGGGAACCTACGAGCAGTACTTC
CASSLRVGTYEQYF
>-|TRBD1|TRBJ2-7|TRBV7-9|15
TGTGCCAGCAGCTCCCGGGACAGGGGGGCCTACGAGCAGTACTTC
CASSSRDRGAYEQYF
>-|TRBD2|TRBJ2-1|TRBV5-4|15
TGTGCCAGCATCGGGGGTCTAGCGGGAGACAATGAGCAGTTCTTC
CASIGGLAGDNEQFF
>-|-|TRBJ1-2|TRBV27|14
TGTGCCAGCAGTTTATCCGGGTTACCCTATGGCTACACCTTC
CASSLSGLPYGYTF
>few|-|TRBJ1-3|TRBV19|14
TGTGCCAGTGGGGACAACTACTCTGGAAACACCATATATTTT
CASGDNYSGNTIYF
>-|TRBD1|TRBJ2-2|TRBV5-1|15
TGCGCCAGCAGTTCCGGGACAGGATACACCGGGGAGCTGTTTTTT
CASSSGTGYTGELFF
>-|TRBD1|TRBJ2-1|TRBV6-5|14
TGTGCCAGCAGTTACCGACAGGGGGCGAAAGAGCAGTTCTTC
CASSYRQGAKEQFF
>-|TRBD1|TRBJ1-2|TRBV19|17
TGTGCCAGTAATGAGATGACAGGGGGAGCCACTAACTATGGCTACACCTTC
CASNEMTGGATNYGYTF